The 27 T cell receptor beta chains presented below share a single source sample, sequenced in a study of cytomegalovirus exposure and HLA in healthy donors. Primers included in the PCR were 60 Vbeta and 13 Jbeta primers. Using immunoSEQ multiplex PCR, the repertoire was profiled, and TCRdb retains in-frame clones only, with some absent. The sample consists of under 150,000 clones, approximately 78% of them appearing once. Sequencing was performed on PBMCs. Source of these receptors: a woman aged 35 to 49 in good health and CMV-seropositive.

The rearrangement links TRBV5-1 to TRBJ2-1; 10 nucleotides align to TRBD2. The germline CDR1 and CDR2 sequences are SGHRS and YFSETQ. There are 15 residues in the CDR3. Trimming cost V 4 bases and J 6 bases; bases outside gene matches: 7. Here the CDR3 reads CASSATSGDPNEQFF. The CDR3 DNA sequence: TGCGCCAGCAGCGCCACTAGCGGGGACCCCAATGAGCAGTTCTTC.

DNA for the CDR3: TGTGCCAGCAGCGTAGGGGCAGGGAGGCAAGAGACCCAGTACTTC. Its protein product is CASSVGAGRQETQYF. The rearrangement uses TRBV9 and TRBJ2-5; the D gene is possibly TRBD2 (6 bases). The CDR3 has 15 amino acids. The germline gives CDR1 SGDLS, CDR2 YYNGEE. Trimming stripped 0 bases from V and 2 bases from J, with 11 bases between.

This clone was observed a handful of times. The chain joins TRBV19 to TRBJ2-3; tentative D call: TRBD2 (5 bases). Per the germline V gene, CDR1 is LNHDA and CDR2 is SQIVND (reference sequence). CDR3 size: 13 residues. The V gene lost 4 bases and the J gene lost 1 base, with 6 bases spanning the gap. The CDR3 DNA sequence: TGTGCCAGTAGTAACGGGGGCACAGATACGCAGTATTTT. Translating gives CASSNGGTDTQYF.

The V call is TRBV5-4, the J call TRBJ1-4; 8 bases line up with TRBD1. The germline V gene has CDR1 SGHNT and CDR2 YYREEE (reference sequence). The CDR3 sequence is 15 residues long. V shed 3 bases, J shed 5 bases, and the junction held 6 bases outside the gene matches. The CDR3 DNA reads as TGTGCCAGCAGCTCTAATCCAGGGGGCAATGAAAAACTGTTTTTT. Its translation is CASSSNPGGNEKLFF.

The chain couples TRBV7-2 to TRBJ2-7; 7 nucleotides line up with TRBD1. Per the germline V gene, CDR1 is SGHTA and CDR2 is FQGNSA. This CDR3 has 13 amino acids. Trimming cost V 2 bases and J 3 bases; bases outside gene matches: 1. CDR3 bases: TGTGCCAGCAGCTTACGGGACAGCTACGAGCAGTACTTC. As protein: CASSLRDSYEQYF.

V and J are TRBV7-3 and TRBJ2-1; a possible D gene is TRBD2 (6 bases). V was cut by 2 bases and J by 0 bases, with 8 bases left in between. This CDR3 has 15 residues. Germline CDR1 is SGHTA and CDR2 is FQGTGA. The CDR3 bases are TGTGCCAGCAGCTTAGGCGGGGCCTCCTACAATGAGCAGTTCTTC. This sequence encodes CASSLGGASYNEQFF.

This clone came up a few times. The rearrangement links TRBV30 to TRBJ1-1; 9 bases are shared with TRBD1. V dropped 1 base and J dropped 1; count of bases not matched to a gene: 10. The CDR3 is 17 residues long. CDR1 is GTSNPN and CDR2 is SVGIG in the germline V gene (reference sequence). CDR3 in amino acids: CAWSGGQGVIRNTEAFF. In DNA form, the CDR3 reads TGTGCCTGGAGTGGGGGACAGGGAGTTATCCGGAACACTGAAGCTTTCTTT.

The chain combines TRBV19 with TRBJ1-2, with a tentative D call TRBD1 (5 bases). Germline loops: CDR1 LNHDA, CDR2 SQIVND (reference sequence). The CDR3 totals 16 residues. Trimming stripped 5 bases from V and 2 bases from J, with 18 bases between. For the CDR3, the DNA is TGTGCCAGTAGTGGGGCAGAAGCAAATTCAAACTATGGCTACACCTTC. Protein: CASSGAEANSNYGYTF.

The chain combines TRBV12-1 with TRBJ2-1; the table's D call of TRBD2 was not tested on the DNA. TRBV12-1 corresponds to a pseudogene. The CDR3 spans 17 residues. CDR3 DNA sequence: TGTGCCAGCAGCTCCGACGGACTAGCGGGAGACCGTAAAGAGCAGTTCTTC. Protein sequence: CASSSDGLAGDRKEQFF.

Points on this clone: One end of the junction does not line up with germline, which may come from a read error. The rearrangement joins TRBV7-7 to TRBJ2-7; tentative D call: TRBD2 (7 bases). Germline loops: CDR1 SSHAT, CDR2 FNYEAQ (reference sequence). The CDR3 runs to 12 residues. DNA of the CDR3: TGTGCTAGCAGCTTAGGGGGGGGCGAGCAGTACTTC. Its translation is CASSLGGGEQYF. Full variable domain (missing parts from reference TRBV7-7 and TRBJ2-7): GAGVSQSPRYKVTKRGQDVTLRCDPISSHATLYWYQQALGQGPEFLTYFNYEAQPDKSGLPSDRFSAERPEGSISTLTIQRTEQRDSAMYRCASSLGGGEQYFGPGTRLTVT.

The V call is TRBV12-5, the J call TRBJ1-3; TRBD1 matches 7 bases. The CDR3 extends over 15 amino acids. V shed 7 bases and J 2 bases; nucleotides not matched to a gene: 8. Germline lookup yields CDR1 LGHNT and CDR2 FRNRAP. The CDR3 loop reads CASEKRQGAGNTIYF. CDR3 nucleotides: TGTGCTAGTGAGAAAAGGCAGGGGGCTGGAAACACCATATATTTT.

V is TRBV12-5 and J is TRBJ2-7; a weak D match, TRBD1 (6 bases). The CDR3 extends over 16 amino acids. Trimming cost V 7 bases and J 5 bases, with 24 bases left between them. Germline V gives CDR1 LGHNT, CDR2 FRNRAP. The CDR3 DNA is TGTGCTAGTGCCTCGGTTACCGCGGGCAGGGGAAACGAGCAGTACTTC. Residues: CASASVTAGRGNEQYF.

V is TRBV27 and J is TRBJ2-3; the match to TRBD2 covers 15 bases. Unmatched junction bases numbered 7, after V lost 2 bases and J lost 4 bases. This CDR3 region has 18 residues. Germline CDR1 is MNHEY and CDR2 is SMNVEV (reference sequence). The chain's CDR3 is CASSLSWGLAGGADTQYF. The CDR3 nucleotides are TGTGCCAGCAGTTTAAGTTGGGGACTAGCGGGAGGTGCAGATACGCAGTATTTT.

The CDR3 region has the DNA TGTGCCAGCAGCGTAGGGAGCGGCTACACCTACGAGCAGTACTTC. It yields the protein CASSVGSGYTYEQYF. V is TRBV9 and J is TRBJ2-7, with a weak D call TRBD2 (5 bases). The CDR3 has 15 residues. Germline V gene sequence: CDR1 SGDLS, CDR2 YYNGEE. V lost 0 bases and J 2 bases, leaving 12 bases between the germline ends.

This chain uses TRBV28 with TRBJ1-5, with 8 nucleotides matching TRBD1. CDR1 and CDR2 (germline): MDHEN, SYDVKM. CDR3 length: 16 residues. V gave up 7 bases and J gave up 6 bases; unmatched junction bases: 14. Here the CDR3 reads CASISPQGAGSQPQHF. The CDR3 DNA reads TGTGCCAGCATATCCCCGCAGGGGGCTGGGAGTCAGCCCCAGCATTTT.

V and J are TRBV7-9 and TRBJ1-4; 7 positions match TRBD1. J gave up 7 bases and V 6 bases, and 5 bases lay outside the gene matches. The CDR3 spans 13 residues. Germline lookup yields CDR1 SEHNR and CDR2 FQNEAQ (reference sequence). The CDR3 DNA reads as TGTGCCAGCAGTACAGGGGTGCGTGAAAAACTGTTTTTT. It translates to CASSTGVREKLFF.

CDR3 nucleotide sequence: TGTGCCAGCTCGAACGGCGGGAGGGTCACAGATACGCAGTATTTT. The encoded protein is CASSNGGRVTDTQYF. The chain joins TRBV9 to TRBJ2-3, with 9 bases aligning to TRBD2. Germline loops: CDR1 SGDLS, CDR2 YYNGEE. The V and J ends lost 7 bases and 2 bases, in that order; junction bases with no gene match: 8. CDR3 length equals 15 residues.

The DNA for the CDR3 is TGTGCCACCGCGGGGTCCCCCACTAGCGGGAGTTCCTACGAGCAGTACTTC. Its translation is CATAGSPTSGSSYEQYF. V is TRBV25-1 and J is TRBJ2-7, with 11 nucleotides matching TRBD2. This CDR3 has 17 amino acids. From germline, CDR1 is MGHDK and CDR2 SYGVNS. Trimming took 10 bases from V and 1 from J; bases not matched to a gene: 15.

The chain recombines TRBV7-9 with TRBJ1-1, with a tentative D call TRBD1 (6 bases). The V end lost 3 bases, the J end lost 8 bases, and 19 bases lay between the germline ends. Germline V gives CDR1 SEHNR, CDR2 FQNEAQ (reference sequence). The CDR3 loop spans 15 amino acids. CDR3 residues: CASSLGQGTLEEAFF. CDR3 sequence (DNA): TGTGCCAGCAGCTTGGGGCAGGGGACCCTAGAAGAAGCTTTCTTT.

The rearrangement uses TRBV6-5 and TRBJ2-1; D not resolved. Germline V gene sequence: CDR1 MNHEY, CDR2 SVGAGI. The germline V and J ends were trimmed by 5 bases and 4 bases, with 6 bases remaining between them. This CDR3 comprises 12 residues. The CDR3: CASSPTYNEQFF. DNA for the CDR3: TGTGCCAGCAGTCCAACATACAATGAGCAGTTCTTC.

The gene calls are TRBV7-2 and TRBJ2-3; 9 bases map to TRBD1. CDR3 length: 15 residues. Germline CDR1 reads SGHTA; CDR2 reads FQGNSA. V was pared by 6 bases and J by 6 bases, with 10 bases of the junction left unmatched. The CDR3 loop reads CASSEQGAAYDTQYF. The CDR3 bases are TGTGCCAGCAGTGAACAGGGGGCAGCATATGATACGCAGTATTTT.

The J gene is TRBJ2-7, the V gene TRBV9, with TRBD1 matching over 12 bases. Germline V gives CDR1 SGDLS, CDR2 YYNGEE. V was clipped by 4 bases and J by 6 bases; unmatched bases: 8. This CDR3 is 15 amino acids long. The CDR3 loop reads CASSPMGTGGSEQYF. CDR3 nucleotide sequence: TGTGCCAGCAGCCCTATGGGGACAGGGGGCTCCGAGCAGTACTTC.

The chain recombines TRBV28 with TRBJ2-6, with D maybe TRBD2 (7 bases). CDR1 is MDHEN, CDR2 SYDVKM, per germline. This CDR3 is 16 amino acids long. V was pared by 3 bases and J by 3 bases, with 12 bases between. CDR3 amino acids: CASSLGGRGGANVLTF. CDR3 DNA sequence: TGTGCCAGCAGTTTGGGGGGGCGGGGTGGGGCCAACGTCCTGACTTTC.

The V and J genes are TRBV6-1 and TRBJ2-2, with 9 nucleotides matching TRBD1. V was clipped by 8 bases and J by 0 bases; unmatched bases: 4. Germline V CDR1 and CDR2: MNHNS, SASEGT. The CDR3 totals 15 residues. The CDR3 spells CASSRTGANTGELFF. The CDR3, as DNA: TGTGCCAGCTCCCGGACAGGGGCGAACACCGGGGAGCTGTTTTTT.

The V gene is TRBV4-3, the J gene TRBJ2-6; the match to TRBD2 covers 9 bases. Germline lookup yields CDR1 LGHNA and CDR2 YSLEER. The CDR3 runs to 18 residues. V was clipped by 3 bases and J by 2 bases; unmatched bases: 8. The chain's CDR3 is CASSHFSGRKAGANVLTF. The CDR3 DNA follows: TGCGCCAGCAGCCATTTTAGCGGGAGAAAAGCTGGGGCCAACGTCCTGACTTTC.

A single count supports this clone. The CDR3 sequence: CASSLFVTSGRNTQYF. The CDR3 coding sequence is TGTGCCAGCAGCTTGTTCGTGACTAGCGGGAGGAATACGCAGTATTTT. The V call is TRBV5-8, the J call TRBJ2-3, with 13 bases matching TRBD2. The J segment lost 7 bases and the V segment lost 1 base, leaving 6 bases of the junction unmatched. The CDR3 runs 16 residues. Germline CDR1 and CDR2: SGHTS and YDEGEE.

This chain links TRBV28 with TRBJ1-1; D not resolved. Germline V gene sequence: CDR1 MDHEN, CDR2 SYDVKM. The V end lost 3 bases, the J end lost 1 base, and 18 bases lay between the germline ends. This CDR3 is 17 amino acids long. The DNA for the CDR3 is TGTGCCAGCAGTTTCTTCGGTATGACGGGAAAGAACACTGAAGCTTTCTTT. Encoded protein: CASSFFGMTGKNTEAFF.